This is a list of T cell receptor beta chains from one sample in a study of beta chain features in type 1 diabetes. Measured with immunoSEQ multiplex PCR; TCRdb has only the in-frame clones, and not every one. The sample carries 100,000 to 150,000 clones, roughly 17% recorded once. The sequenced sample consisted of central memory CD4+ T cells from blood. The receptors shown here come from a man between 18 and 29 years old with type 1 diabetes. Both conserved end residues are trimmed from each CDR3. Fields, in order: J gene, V gene, clone size, CDR3 protein. Not every row has a clone size; where given, it reads once, few, many or a size class.

J gene: TRBJ1-1; V gene: TRBV30; clone size: few; CDR3 protein: AWGGRIFMNTEAF
J gene: TRBJ2-6; V gene: TRBV27; clone size: -; CDR3 protein: ASSLSHGDSGANVLT
J gene: TRBJ1-2; V gene: TRBV7-9; clone size: few; CDR3 protein: ASSSFRGTYGYT
J gene: TRBJ1-5; V gene: TRBV7-9; clone size: -; CDR3 protein: ASSLDLGQPQH
J gene: TRBJ1-2; V gene: TRBV10-3; clone size: many; CDR3 protein: AISEGEQGGYGYT
J gene: TRBJ2-3; V gene: TRBV4-1; clone size: -; CDR3 protein: ASSLSRGRGTDTQY
J gene: TRBJ2-3; V gene: TRBV11-2; clone size: few; CDR3 protein: ASSDSGPADTQY
J gene: TRBJ2-2; V gene: TRBV7-2; clone size: few; CDR3 protein: ASKWGGRGTGELF
J gene: TRBJ1-4; V gene: TRBV5-6; clone size: few; CDR3 protein: ASSTQPAEKLF
J gene: TRBJ2-7; V gene: TRBV7-2; clone size: -; CDR3 protein: ASSSRFVEQY
J gene: TRBJ2-6; V gene: TRBV29-1; clone size: -; CDR3 protein: SATISGANVLT
J gene: TRBJ2-7; V gene: TRBV4-2; clone size: few; CDR3 protein: ASSLRTLDEQY
J gene: TRBJ1-2; V gene: TRBV6-6; clone size: -; CDR3 protein: ASGQHYGYT
J gene: TRBJ1-2; V gene: TRBV18; clone size: -; CDR3 protein: ASSPGWGTYGYT
J gene: TRBJ2-3; V gene: TRBV27; clone size: -; CDR3 protein: ASSLSVRDTQY
J gene: TRBJ2-3; V gene: TRBV9; clone size: few; CDR3 protein: ASKPRTSGTDTQY
J gene: TRBJ2-2; V gene: TRBV20-1; clone size: -; CDR3 protein: SAVLNGELF
J gene: TRBJ2-3; V gene: TRBV6-5; clone size: few; CDR3 protein: ASSYSKILFTDTQY
J gene: TRBJ2-7; V gene: TRBV7-2; clone size: few; CDR3 protein: ASSILTGYEQY
J gene: TRBJ2-1; V gene: TRBV20-1; clone size: few; CDR3 protein: KGDRGNEQF
J gene: TRBJ1-2; V gene: TRBV30; clone size: -; CDR3 protein: AWSVRRGDGYT
J gene: TRBJ2-5; V gene: TRBV5-1; clone size: few; CDR3 protein: ASSRNEAQY
J gene: TRBJ1-2; V gene: TRBV5-1; clone size: few; CDR3 protein: ASSFVGDGTYGYT
J gene: TRBJ2-5; V gene: TRBV5-4; clone size: few; CDR3 protein: ASSFGLAGDKETQY
J gene: TRBJ1-1; V gene: TRBV6-5; clone size: -; CDR3 protein: ASRRADRVATEAF
J gene: TRBJ2-3; V gene: TRBV30; clone size: -; CDR3 protein: AWRGGADTQY
J gene: TRBJ2-3; V gene: TRBV2; clone size: few; CDR3 protein: ASSVRRLGDTQY
J gene: TRBJ2-7; V gene: TRBV20-1; clone size: many; CDR3 protein: SARLEYEQY
J gene: TRBJ2-3; V gene: TRBV6-1; clone size: few; CDR3 protein: ASRTMLPTDTQY
J gene: TRBJ1-1; V gene: TRBV4-1; clone size: -; CDR3 protein: ASSQETWIKTEAF
J gene: TRBJ2-7; V gene: TRBV6-5; clone size: -; CDR3 protein: ASSAGPYEQY
J gene: TRBJ2-5; V gene: TRBV5-1; clone size: -; CDR3 protein: ASSSLTRPETQY
J gene: TRBJ1-2; V gene: TRBV7-9; clone size: -; CDR3 protein: ASSYSGENYGYT
J gene: TRBJ2-5; V gene: TRBV29-1; clone size: few; CDR3 protein: SAGLEQETQY
J gene: TRBJ1-5; V gene: TRBV19; clone size: -; CDR3 protein: ASQLSMGRANQPQH
J gene: TRBJ2-4; V gene: TRBV9; clone size: -; CDR3 protein: ASSGGGGGVDIQY
J gene: TRBJ1-1; V gene: TRBV29-1; clone size: -; CDR3 protein: SVRDMNTEAF
J gene: TRBJ2-7; V gene: TRBV18; clone size: -; CDR3 protein: ASSPLLQVDEQY
J gene: TRBJ2-7; V gene: TRBV19; clone size: few; CDR3 protein: ASSPTPQTAISEQY
J gene: TRBJ2-3; V gene: TRBV4-1; clone size: few; CDR3 protein: ASRPTGTGGVDTQY
J gene: TRBJ2-3; V gene: TRBV6-5; clone size: few; CDR3 protein: ASSSTGDTQY
J gene: TRBJ1-5; V gene: TRBV7-6; clone size: -; CDR3 protein: ASSLQTGNQPQH
J gene: TRBJ1-2; V gene: TRBV2; clone size: few; CDR3 protein: ASSWTRTYGYT
J gene: TRBJ1-2; V gene: TRBV7-9; clone size: few; CDR3 protein: ASSQGRSYGYT
J gene: TRBJ2-7; V gene: TRBV18; clone size: -; CDR3 protein: ASSLGTEPYEQY
J gene: TRBJ1-5; V gene: TRBV6-1; clone size: few; CDR3 protein: ASSESLTGDNQPQH
J gene: TRBJ2-7; V gene: TRBV7-2; clone size: -; CDR3 protein: ASSPDRGRLYEQY
J gene: TRBJ2-1; V gene: TRBV28; clone size: few; CDR3 protein: ASSLVDFEQF
J gene: TRBJ2-3; V gene: TRBV7-8; clone size: -; CDR3 protein: ASSLPSGGSSTDTQY
J gene: TRBJ2-1; V gene: TRBV5-1; clone size: few; CDR3 protein: ASSTGQSYNEQF
J gene: TRBJ2-1; V gene: TRBV6-4; clone size: -; CDR3 protein: ASSYSIRRNEQF
J gene: TRBJ2-6; V gene: TRBV29-1; clone size: -; CDR3 protein: SVPGQGSGANVLT
J gene: TRBJ2-1; V gene: TRBV7-2; clone size: -; CDR3 protein: ASSLGQGLVGF
J gene: TRBJ1-6; V gene: TRBV7-9; clone size: few; CDR3 protein: ASSSGFGNSPLH
J gene: TRBJ2-4; V gene: TRBV11-2; clone size: -; CDR3 protein: ASSPLEGLAVLGIQY